The 16 T cell receptor beta chains below all came from one sample that was sequenced in a study of blood T cell repertoires in COVID-19. Clones were read by immunoSEQ multiplex PCR, and TCRdb kept only the in-frame ones, dropping some. The data show around 260,000 clones, around 90% seen once. Source material: peripheral blood. The source is a person aged 18-35 years with COVID-19, enrolled during active disease.

The V and J genes are TRBV6-1 and TRBJ2-7; TRBD2 agrees at 8 bases. Germline CDR1 and CDR2: MNHNS and SASEGT. After removal of 2 bases from V and 1 base from J, the junction contained 7 bases not matched to a gene. The length of the CDR3 is 16 residues. The CDR3 coding sequence is TGTGCCAGCAGTGAATTGATAACTAGCGGATCCTACGAGCAGTACTTC. Translation: CASSELITSGSYEQYF.

The V and J genes are TRBV10-3 and TRBJ2-3; a weak D match, TRBD2 (6 bases). V was cut by 11 bases and J by 2 bases, with 17 bases left in between. Germline CDR1 and CDR2: ENHRY and SYGVKD. CDR3 length: 14 residues. CDR3 sequence reads: CAASEWGVTDTQYF. In DNA, the CDR3 is TGTGCCGCCTCCGAGTGGGGGGTCACAGATACGCAGTATTTT.

V usage is TRBV9 and J usage is TRBJ1-2; D gene unclear. This CDR3 is built from 15 residues. Germline CDR1 SGDLS, CDR2 YYNGEE. Trimming took 0 bases from V and 5 from J, leaving 14 bases between them. The CDR3 nucleotides are TGTGCCAGCAGCGTAGCGGTGACAACTGGATATGGCTACACCTTC. Amino acid sequence: CASSVAVTTGYGYTF.

This rearrangement joins TRBV3-1 (or the pseudogene TRBV3-2) to TRBJ2-1, with D perhaps matching TRBD1 (6 bases). Trimming took off 4 bases at V and 0 bases at J, with 13 bases between the two ends. The germline V gene has CDR1 LGHDT and CDR2 YNNKEL (reference sequence). This CDR3 is 16 amino acids long. CDR3 DNA sequence: TGTGCCAGCAGCCCTACCCTGACAGGCTCCTACAATGAGCAGTTCTTC. This gives the protein CASSPTLTGSYNEQFF.

The chain couples TRBV3-1 (or the pseudogene TRBV3-2) to TRBJ1-1; D gene unclear. Deletions cut 8 bases from V and 0 bases from J, with 16 bases between. The germline V gene has CDR1 LGHDT and CDR2 YNNKEL (reference sequence). The CDR3 sequence is 15 residues long. CDR3 sequence (DNA): TGTGCCAGCTCCTTGGATAGCTTCATGAACACTGAAGCTTTCTTT. Translation gives CASSLDSFMNTEAFF.

The V call is TRBV6-6, the J call TRBJ2-5; 7 bases line up with TRBD1. J lost 5 bases, V lost 5 bases, and 8 bases had no gene match. This CDR3 region has 14 residues. CDR1 is MNHNY and CDR2 is SVGAGI in the germline V gene (reference sequence). CDR3 coding DNA: TGTGCCAGCAGTCTACAGGGGTCCGGGGAGACCCAGTACTTC. Protein sequence: CASSLQGSGETQYF.

The genes are TRBV5-1 and TRBJ2-1, with 11 nucleotides matching TRBD2. Germline CDR1 reads SGHRS; CDR2 reads YFSETQ. With 3 bases clipped from V and 8 bases from J, the junction kept 7 bases outside the gene matches. The CDR3 spans 15 residues. The CDR3 loop is CASSWRTSGSHEQFF. The CDR3 region has the DNA TGCGCCAGCAGCTGGAGGACTAGCGGGTCCCATGAGCAGTTCTTC. The variable domain in full, completed from reference TRBV5-1 and TRBJ2-1, reads KAGVTQTPRYLIKTRGQQVTLSCSPISGHRSVSWYQQTPGQGLQFLFEYFSETQRNKGNFPGRFSGRQFSNSRSEMNVSTLELGDSALYLCASSWRTSGSHEQFFGPGTRLTVL.

Only a few counts were recorded for this clone. This chain uses TRBV6-5 with TRBJ2-7; D is perhaps TRBD2 (5 bases). Looked up from germline, CDR1 is MNHEY and CDR2 is SVGAGI. V lost 11 bases to trimming and J lost 0 bases, with 14 bases between them. The CDR3 has 13 amino acids. This chain's CDR3 is CACMLGGSYEQYF. The CDR3 DNA reads TGTGCCTGTATGCTCGGAGGCTCCTACGAGCAGTACTTC.

V is TRBV2 and J is TRBJ1-1; 11 bases are shared with TRBD1. Germline CDR1 SNHLY, CDR2 FYNNEI. This CDR3 is built from 14 residues. With V trimmed by 4 bases and J by 6 bases, 4 bases remained unmatched. CDR3 loop: CASSVDRGLSEAFF. The DNA for the CDR3 is TGTGCCAGCAGTGTGGACAGGGGGCTATCTGAAGCTTTCTTT.

About this clone itself: The junction shows a germline mismatch at one end, possibly a read error. The rearrangement uses TRBV9 and TRBJ2-1; D uncertain. Germline lookup yields CDR1 SGDLS and CDR2 YYNGEE. The CDR3 covers 13 residues. The DNA of the CDR3 is TGTGCCAGCAGCGTCGGGTCCTCCAATGAGCAGTTCTTC. Translated, it gives CASSVGSSNEQFF. Based on the CDR3 plus reference TRBV9 and TRBJ2-1, the full variable domain is DSGVTQTPKHLITATGQRVTLRCSPRSGDLSVYWYQQSLDQGLQFLIQYYNGEERAKGNILERFSAQQFPDLHSELNLSSLELGDSALYFCASSVGSSNEQFFGPGTRLTVL.

The rearrangement joins TRBV28 to TRBJ1-1, with D maybe TRBD1 (6 bases). The CDR3 totals 14 residues. Trimming stripped 3 bases from V and 6 bases from J, with 14 bases between. CDR1 and CDR2 (germline): MDHEN, SYDVKM. CDR3 DNA: TGTGCCAGCAGTTTGACAGGCCTGGGAGCTGAAGCTTTCTTT. The encoded protein is CASSLTGLGAEAFF.

The V and J genes are TRBV21-1 and TRBJ1-2; the table's D call TRBD1 went unverified against the DNA. TRBV21-1 is shown as a pseudogene. The CDR3 totals 13 residues. This chain's CDR3 is CASSNEAGGGYTF. Written as DNA, the CDR3 is TGTGCCAGCAGCAATGAGGCAGGGGGTGGCTACACCTTC.

The rearrangement joins TRBV7-9 to TRBJ1-3; TRBD1 agrees at 10 bases. In germline, CDR1 is SEHNR, CDR2 FQNEAQ (reference sequence). This CDR3 is built from 17 residues. With 1 base clipped from V and 2 bases from J, the junction kept 5 bases outside the gene matches. This CDR3 reads CASSLGGTGDPGNTIYF. CDR3 DNA sequence: TGTGCCAGCAGCTTAGGGGGGACAGGGGACCCTGGAAACACCATATATTTT.

V gene TRBV5-1 combines with J gene TRBJ2-7; D might be TRBD2 (6 bases). The CDR3 is 15 residues long. Germline V gives CDR1 SGHRS, CDR2 YFSETQ. V lost 1 base, J lost 5 bases, and 16 bases lay in between. CDR3 sequence reads: CASSLNFGGMNEQYF. In DNA, the CDR3 is TGCGCCAGCAGCTTGAATTTCGGGGGAATGAACGAGCAGTACTTC.

V usage is TRBV4-2 and J usage is TRBJ2-1; D may be TRBD2 (7 bases). Trimming took off 1 base at V and 4 bases at J, with 14 bases between the two ends. The CDR3 is 16 amino acids. Germline V gene sequence: CDR1 LGHNA, CDR2 YNFKEQ. The CDR3 sequence: CASSQGGLAVYNEQFF. CDR3 nucleotides: TGTGCCAGCAGCCAAGGGGGGCTAGCGGTGTACAATGAGCAGTTCTTC.

This clone occurred once. The chain recombines TRBV7-2 with TRBJ1-2; D might be TRBD1 (5 bases). Trimming took 5 bases from V and 2 from J, leaving 15 bases between them. CDR1 is SGHTA, CDR2 FQGNSA, per germline. This CDR3 has 15 residues. The CDR3 DNA follows: TGTGCCAGCAGCCCCCGCGCAGGGTTAAACTATGGCTACACCTTC. Its translation: CASSPRAGLNYGYTF. The variable domain in full, with the rest retrieved from reference TRBV7-2 and TRBJ1-2, is GAGVSQSPSNKVTEKGKDVELRCDPISGHTALYWYRQSLGQGLEFLIYFQGNSAPDKSGLPSDRFSAERTGGSVSTLTIQRTQQEDSAVYLCASSPRAGLNYGYTFGSGTRLTVV.